The 29 T cell receptor beta chains presented below share a single source sample, sequenced in a study of Tregs in tolerant kidney transplant recipients. This table comes from immunoSEQ multiplex PCR, and its TCRdb copy is limited to in-frame clones, with some not included. This listing includes fewer than 35,000 clones. Here the sequenced sample was CD8+ T cells from blood, taken before the transplant. The receptors originated from a human donor who received a combined kidney and bone marrow transplant.

A remark on this clone: The CDR3 extends 3 residues past the end of the read, so its final part is completed from the germline J gene. The chain recombines TRBV2 with TRBJ2-7, with a possible D match to TRBD1 (6 bases). With 3 bases removed from V and 3 bases from J, the gap between germline ends came to 15 bases. CDR1 and CDR2 (germline): SNHLY, FYNNEI. The CDR3 extends over 15 amino acids. The part of the CDR3 DNA that was read is TGTGCCAGCAGTGACAGTTCTGGACAGAACTACGAG. Protein: CASSDSSGQNYE. The entire CDR3 protein reads CASSDSSGQNYEQYF.

A note on this clone: The CDR3 extends 3 residues past the end of the read, so its final part is completed from the germline J gene. The chain has TRBV2 and TRBJ2-3, with 8 bases identical to TRBD1. The CDR3 runs 15 residues. The germline V gene encodes CDR1 SNHLY and CDR2 FYNNEI. V lost 7 bases to trimming and J lost 2 bases; unmatched junction nucleotides: 8. CDR3 protein: CASTDGTGNTDTQYF. The sequenced part of the CDR3 DNA is TGTGCCAGCACCGATGGGACAGGCAACACAGATACG.

About this clone: Read data end 3 residues before the CDR3 end; the end is taken from the germline J gene. The rearrangement joins TRBV7-6 to TRBJ2-7; 9 bases are a match to TRBD1. The CDR3 spans 15 residues. Trimming cost V 1 base and J 5 bases; bases outside gene matches: 6. The germline V gene has CDR1 SGHVS and CDR2 FNYEAQ. The sequenced CDR3 bases are TGTGCCAGCAGCTTAGGGGGACAGGGAGGGAACGAG. Its translation is CASSLGGQGGNE. The whole CDR3 protein reads CASSLGGQGGNEQYF.

Details on this clone: The read ends 3 residues before the CDR3 terminus; that terminus is restored from the germline J gene. The rearrangement links TRBV7-6 to TRBJ1-2; a weak D match, TRBD1 (6 bases). The CDR3 is made up of 15 amino acids. Trimming pared 4 bases from V and 4 bases from J, leaving 16 bases between. The germline gives CDR1 SGHVS, CDR2 FNYEAQ. This CDR3 reads CASSSGVGQPYGYTF. The sequenced part of the CDR3 DNA is TGTGCCAGCAGCTCCGGGGTAGGACAGCCCTATGGC.

As to this clone: The observed sequence ends 3 residues before the CDR3 terminus, with the missing tail filled in from the germline J gene. The chain is built from TRBV29-1 and TRBJ2-7; possibly TRBD1 for D (5 bases). Germline V gives CDR1 SQVTM, CDR2 ANQGSEA. This CDR3 is built from 15 residues. The V end was cut by 0 bases, the J end by 0 bases, with 12 bases between. The CDR3 region is CSVEEPTEISYEQYF. The CDR3 DNA, read in part, is TGCAGCGTTGAAGAGCCGACAGAGATCTCCTACGAG.

Note on this clone: Sequencing ends 3 residues short of the CDR3 end; the germline J gene provides the rest. The chain carries TRBV5-1 and TRBJ2-3; D call uncertain. V was shortened by 1 base and J by 1 base, with 10 bases between the two germline ends. The CDR3 covers 15 residues. In germline, CDR1 is SGHRS, CDR2 YFSETQ. CDR3: CASSLYHPGTDTQYF. The sequenced part of the CDR3 DNA is TGCGCCAGCAGCTTGTATCACCCAGGCACAGATACG.

As to this clone: The CDR3 end lies 3 residues beyond the end of the read and is filled in from the germline J gene. This chain joins TRBV2 and TRBJ2-5, with 8 bases identical to TRBD1. V lost 3 bases to trimming and J lost 5 bases; unmatched junction nucleotides: 5. This CDR3 region has 14 residues. The germline gives CDR1 SNHLY, CDR2 FYNNEI. The CDR3: CASSDVRGQETQYF. The DNA read from the CDR3 is TGTGCCAGCAGTGATGTCAGGGGGCAGGAGACC.

On this clone itself: The CDR3 end is not reached by the read, which stops 3 residues before it; the germline J gene fills it in. The chain recombines TRBV20-1 with TRBJ2-1; 11 bases line up with TRBD2. Looked up from germline, CDR1 is DFQATT and CDR2 is SNEGSKA (reference sequence). V shed 6 bases and J 7 bases; nucleotides not matched to a gene: 11. The CDR3 contains 15 residues. Partial CDR3 DNA: TGCAGTGCGACCGGGACTAGCGGACTCCTGAATGAG. Translation: CSATGTSGLLNE. The entire CDR3 is CSATGTSGLLNEQFF.

A note on this clone: The read is 3 residues too short to cover the CDR3 end, so that end is filled in from the germline J gene. V usage is TRBV7-2 and J usage is TRBJ2-7, with D unclear. Germline loops: CDR1 SGHTA, CDR2 FQGNSA. The ends were cut back, 5 bases at V and 0 bases at J, with 5 bases in the middle. CDR3 size: 12 residues. CDR3 in amino acids: CASSRNSYEQYF. The sequenced CDR3 bases are TGTGCCAGCAGCCGTAACTCCTACGAG.

About this clone: The sequenced fragment ends 3 residues before the CDR3 boundary, so the rest is inferred from the germline J gene. The chain uses TRBV5-6 and TRBJ1-1, with TRBD1 matching over 11 bases. V gave up 5 bases and J gave up 4 bases; unmatched junction bases: 4. Germline V gene data show CDR1 as SGHDT and CDR2 as YYEEEE. This CDR3 is 14 amino acids long. The CDR3 region is CASSWGTGGTEAFF. CDR3 DNA, as far as it was read: TGTGCCAGCAGTTGGGGGACAGGGGGCACTGAA.

A note on this clone: The read falls 3 residues short of the CDR3 end, and the missing part is taken from the germline J gene. V usage is TRBV2 and J usage is TRBJ2-1; 8 bases match TRBD2. The junction had 11 bases not matched to a gene; V was cut back by 6 bases and J by 4 bases. Germline CDR1 is SNHLY and CDR2 is FYNNEI. The length of the CDR3 is 16 residues. Partial CDR3 DNA: TGTGCCAGCAGGTCAGCGGGGGCCCAATCTTACAATGAG. Protein product: CASRSAGAQSYNE. The whole CDR3 sequence is CASRSAGAQSYNEQFF.

For this clone: The read terminates 3 residues ahead of where the CDR3 ends, so the germline J gene completes it. The chain uses TRBV19 and TRBJ1-4; possibly TRBD1 for D (5 bases). Germline V gene data show CDR1 as LNHDA and CDR2 as SQIVND (reference sequence). V gave up 5 bases and J gave up 1 base, with 17 bases separating them. This CDR3 contains 17 residues. Here the CDR3 reads CASSPYRGIGTNEKLFF. The part of the CDR3 DNA that was read is TGTGCCAGTAGTCCTTACCGGGGGATCGGAACTAATGAAAAA.

Of note for this clone: The read gets to within 3 residues of the CDR3 end, and the germline J gene fills in the rest. The genes are TRBV7-9 and TRBJ2-5; TRBD2 aligns across 9 bases. After removal of 5 bases from V and 5 bases from J, the junction contained 9 bases not matched to a gene. Germline assignment: CDR1 SEHNR and CDR2 FQNEAQ (reference sequence). The CDR3 has 15 residues. CDR3 bases read: TGTGCCAGCAGCCCTCCGGGACTAGCTTCGGAGACC. This encodes CASSPPGLASET. The CDR3, in full, reads CASSPPGLASETQYF. Looking up the rest from reference TRBV7-9 and TRBJ2-5 gives the full variable domain: DTGVSQNPRHKITKRGQNVTFRCDPISEHNRLYWYRQTLGQGPEFLTYFQNEAQLEKSRLLSDRFSAERPKGSFSTLEIQRTEQGDSAMYLCASSPPGLASETQYFGPGTRLLVL.

About this clone itself: The CDR3 extends 3 residues past the end of the read, so its final part is completed from the germline J gene. This chain links TRBV2 with TRBJ1-2, with 8 bases that match TRBD1. Per the germline V gene, CDR1 is SNHLY and CDR2 is FYNNEI. The V gene end was trimmed by 7 bases and the J gene end by 4 bases; junction bases not matched to a gene: 5. The CDR3 sequence is 13 residues long. The CDR3 bases that were read are TGTGCCAGCACCGGGACAGGCCGCTATGGC. Translated: CASTGTGRYG. The full CDR3 is CASTGTGRYGYTF.

About this clone itself: The CDR3 end falls 3 residues outside the read, so it is completed with the germline J gene. This chain joins TRBV6-1 and TRBJ1-1; D gene unclear. V was pared by 2 bases and J by 0 bases, with 13 bases between. Germline CDR1 is MNHNS and CDR2 is SASEGT. The CDR3 length is 16 residues. The CDR3: CASSEWAGVMNTEAFF. CDR3 DNA (partial): TGTGCCAGCAGTGAATGGGCAGGCGTTATGAACACTGAA.

Remarks on this clone: The CDR3 end lies 3 residues beyond the end of the read and is filled in from the germline J gene. V and J are TRBV20-1 and TRBJ1-2; 8 bases are shared with TRBD1. This CDR3 comprises 16 residues. The trim removed 0 bases at V and 0 bases at J, leaving 6 bases unmatched. Germline V gene data show CDR1 as DFQATT and CDR2 as SNEGSKA (reference sequence). The CDR3 region is CSARDPDRGANYGYTF. The CDR3 DNA, read in part, is TGCAGTGCTAGAGATCCAGACAGGGGAGCTAACTATGGC.

With regard to this clone: The CDR3 is cut off 3 residues early in the read; its end comes from the germline J gene. This chain joins TRBV2 and TRBJ1-1; D remains unclear. CDR3 length: 12 residues. In germline, CDR1 is SNHLY, CDR2 FYNNEI. V was trimmed by 7 bases and J by 6 bases, leaving 12 bases between them. CDR3 DNA (partial): TGTGCCAGCATGTGGGCCGGTGCTGAA. Its protein is CASMWAGAE. The full CDR3 sequence reads CASMWAGAEAFF. Full variable domain (outside the CDR3, taken from reference TRBV2 and TRBJ1-1): EPEVTQTPSHQVTQMGQEVILRCVPISNHLYFYWYRQILGQKVEFLVSFYNNEISEKSEIFDDQFSVERPDGSNFTLKIRSTKLEDSAMYFCASMWAGAEAFFGQGTRLTVV.

Details on this clone: The read falls 3 residues short of the CDR3 end, and the missing part is taken from the germline J gene. V and J are TRBV6-2 or TRBV6-3 and TRBJ2-7; 7 bases line up with TRBD2. The CDR3 contains 15 residues. Germline CDR1 reads MNHEY; CDR2 reads SVGEGT. The J segment lost 2 bases and the V segment lost 6 bases, leaving 10 bases of the junction unmatched. The CDR3: CASSQPRLAPYEQYF. Partial CDR3 DNA: TGTGCCAGCAGCCAACCTCGACTAGCCCCCTACGAG.

The covered CDR3 bases are TGTGCCAGCAGCTTAACCGGGACTAGCGGGGGGGAATACAATGAG. Translated, it gives CASSLTGTSGGEYNE. The full CDR3 reads CASSLTGTSGGEYNEQFF. The J gene is TRBJ2-1, the V gene TRBV7-6, with 16 bases lining up with TRBD2. The sequenced fragment ends 3 residues before the CDR3 boundary, so the rest is inferred from the germline J gene. The CDR3 extends over 18 amino acids. J gave up 4 bases and V 2 bases, and 5 bases lay outside the gene matches. Germline loops: CDR1 SGHVS, CDR2 FNYEAQ.

Worth noting for this clone: The CDR3 end is not reached by the read, which stops 3 residues before it; the germline J gene fills it in. The chain is built from TRBV7-6 and TRBJ2-1; the match to TRBD1 covers 11 bases. The CDR3 has 15 residues. The germline V gene has CDR1 SGHVS and CDR2 FNYEAQ. V was clipped by 4 bases and J by 9 bases; unmatched bases: 8. The CDR3 sequence: CASSYRTGGFSEQFF. Incomplete CDR3 DNA: TGTGCCAGCAGCTATCGGACAGGGGGCTTTAGTGAG.

As regards this clone: The CDR3 extends 3 residues past the end of the read, so its final part is completed from the germline J gene. The gene calls are TRBV7-9 and TRBJ1-3, with D maybe TRBD1 (6 bases). This CDR3 region has 14 residues. Trimming shortened V by 1 base and J by 3 bases, and 7 bases separated the two germline ends. CDR1 is SEHNR, CDR2 FQNEAQ, per germline (reference sequence). The CDR3 loop reads CASSLGGLGNTIYF. CDR3 DNA, as far as it was read: TGTGCCAGCAGCTTAGGGGGGCTTGGAAACACC.

On this clone: The read comes to an end 3 residues before the CDR3 does, leaving the germline J gene to fill in the end. The chain links TRBV7-9 to TRBJ1-4, with 7 bases lining up with TRBD1. Germline assignment: CDR1 SEHNR and CDR2 FQNEAQ (reference sequence). The CDR3 totals 14 residues. The trim removed 6 bases at V and 6 bases at J, leaving 7 bases unmatched. The CDR3: CASSSGGMDEKLFF. Incomplete CDR3 DNA: TGTGCCAGCAGTTCAGGGGGTATGGATGAAAAA.

A word on this clone: Read coverage stops 3 residues before the CDR3 terminus; the germline J gene supplies the remainder. The V call is TRBV6-1, the J call TRBJ2-7, with D possibly being TRBD1 (6 bases). Germline lookup yields CDR1 MNHNS and CDR2 SASEGT. Trimming cost V 4 bases and J 2 bases, with 9 bases left between them. The CDR3 is 13 amino acids. The sequenced CDR3 bases are TGTGCCAGCAGTGTGAACAGGGCCTACGAG. This sequence encodes CASSVNRAYE. The CDR3 in its entirety is CASSVNRAYEQYF.

In regard to this clone: Read sequence stops 3 residues before the CDR3 end, and the germline J gene provides the missing end. The rearrangement joins TRBV7-2 to TRBJ2-7, with TRBD1 matching 8 bases. Germline trimming cut 3 bases from V and 3 bases from J; bases unmatched to any gene: 7. CDR1 and CDR2 from the germline V gene are SGHTA and FQGNSA. The CDR3 length is 15 residues. CDR3 DNA, as far as it was read: TGTGCCAGCAGCTTCCCGGGACAGGTGGGCTACGAG. Protein product: CASSFPGQVGYE. The full-length CDR3 reads as CASSFPGQVGYEQYF.

Concerning this clone itself: With the read ending 3 residues before the CDR3 end, the germline J gene is used to fill in that end. The J gene is TRBJ2-7, the V gene TRBV6-2 or TRBV6-3, with 10 bases identical to TRBD1. This CDR3 spans 15 amino acids. CDR1 is MNHEY, CDR2 SVGEGT, per germline. V lost 5 bases to trimming and J lost 2 bases; unmatched junction nucleotides: 6. CDR3 region: CASSRRTGGTYEQYF. The CDR3 bases that were read are TGTGCCAGCAGTCGACGGACAGGGGGAACCTACGAG.

Turning to this clone: The sequence runs out 3 residues before the end of the CDR3; the remainder is reconstructed from the germline J gene. The V call is TRBV7-9, the J call TRBJ2-7; 10 bases are shared with TRBD1. V lost 8 bases, J lost 3 bases, and 10 bases stayed unmatched. This CDR3 is 15 amino acids long. Germline CDR1 is SEHNR and CDR2 is FQNEAQ (reference sequence). The CDR3 DNA, read in part, is TGTGCCAGCGGCATCGGGACAGGGGCCTTCTACGAG. The encoded protein is CASGIGTGAFYE. The complete CDR3 protein is CASGIGTGAFYEQYF.

Note on this clone: From the germline J gene comes the end of the CDR3, since the read stops 3 residues before it. V is TRBV19 and J is TRBJ2-2; D is ambiguous. The CDR3 extends over 12 amino acids. The V gene lost 9 bases and the J gene lost 2 bases, with 7 bases spanning the gap. The V gene's germline CDR1 is LNHDA and CDR2 SQIVND (reference sequence). Incomplete CDR3 DNA: TGTGCCAGCCAGGTTAACACCGGGGAG. Translation: CASQVNTGE. The whole CDR3 protein reads CASQVNTGELFF.

CDR3 DNA, as far as it was read: TGTGCCAGCAGCTCGGGTTCTCAACCGGGGGAGACC. This encodes CASSSGSQPGET. The whole CDR3 is CASSSGSQPGETQYF. The chain combines TRBV7-2 with TRBJ2-5; a possible D gene is TRBD2 (5 bases). The CDR3 end falls 3 residues outside the read, so it is completed with the germline J gene. This CDR3 has 15 amino acids. V lost 4 bases and J 5 bases, leaving 17 bases between the germline ends. CDR1 and CDR2 from the germline V gene are SGHTA and FQGNSA. Combining the CDR3 with reference TRBV7-2 and TRBJ2-5 gives the whole variable domain GAGVSQSPSNKVTEKGKDVELRCDPISGHTALYWYRQSLGQGLEFLIYFQGNSAPDKSGLPSDRFSAERTGGSVSTLTIQRTQQEDSAVYLCASSSGSQPGETQYFGPGTRLLVL.

In the case of this clone: The read terminates 3 residues before the CDR3 end, so the remaining end is supplied by the germline J gene. The chain joins TRBV7-6 to TRBJ1-1; D is perhaps TRBD1 (6 bases). The CDR3 runs 17 residues. The V gene's germline CDR1 is SGHVS and CDR2 FNYEAQ. With 5 bases removed from V and 1 base from J, the gap between germline ends came to 20 bases. The CDR3 bases that were read are TGTGCCAGCAGCGTCCTCGCCGGGACACCCGCGAACACTGAA. Translating gives CASSVLAGTPANTE. Given in full, the CDR3 is CASSVLAGTPANTEAFF.